One and the same sample provided the 18 T cell receptor beta chains below, sequenced in a study of blood T cell repertoires in COVID-19. Profiling relied on immunoSEQ multiplex PCR, and the TCRdb table lists in-frame clones only, not all of them. The table lists more than 400,000 clones, 70% to 90% of them singletons. Sequencing was done on a sample of peripheral blood. The receptor set was obtained from a human donor in a cohort sampled during active COVID-19.

This chain joins TRBV11-3 and TRBJ2-3; 7 positions agree with TRBD1. Unmatched junction bases numbered 5, after V lost 4 bases and J lost 4 bases. This CDR3 contains 14 residues. CDR1 and CDR2 from the germline V gene are SGHNT and YENEEA. CDR3 amino acids: CASSSRTGPDTQYF. CDR3 DNA sequence: TGTGCCAGCAGCTCAAGGACAGGCCCAGATACGCAGTATTTT.

This clone was picked up a small number of times. The chain uses TRBV6-6 and TRBJ2-7, with TRBD1 identical over 8 bases. Germline CDR1 reads MNHNY; CDR2 reads SVGAGI (reference sequence). Trimming at V came to 6 bases and at J to 2 bases, leaving 9 bases not matched to a gene. The CDR3 consists of 15 residues. CDR3 sequence: CASSPGTGPPYEQYF. The CDR3, as DNA: TGTGCCAGCAGCCCCGGGACAGGCCCACCCTACGAGCAGTACTTC.

V is TRBV29-1 and J is TRBJ1-1; TRBD1 might be the D (5 bases). Germline V gene lookup returns CDR1 SQVTM and CDR2 ANQGSEA. This CDR3 region has 12 residues. CDR3 coding DNA: TGCAGGGCCGACAGAACGAACACTGAAGCTTTCTTT. Translating gives CRADRTNTEAFF.

The chain carries TRBV5-1 and TRBJ1-1; TRBD1 aligns across 11 bases. Germline trimming cut 9 bases from V and 3 bases from J; bases unmatched to any gene: 4. CDR1 and CDR2 from the germline V gene are SGHRS and YFSETQ. The CDR3 consists of 13 residues. This CDR3 reads CATKGQGDTEAFF. For the CDR3, the DNA is TGCGCCACCAAGGGACAGGGGGACACTGAAGCTTTCTTT.

The chain carries TRBV2 and TRBJ2-2; 7 bases align to TRBD2. Trimming at V came to 4 bases and at J to 4 bases, leaving 6 bases not matched to a gene. Germline V CDR1 and CDR2: SNHLY, FYNNEI. The CDR3 consists of 15 residues. The CDR3 nucleotides are TGTGCCAGCAGTGGGGTCCCGGGAGGCACCGGGGAGCTGTTTTTT. The encoded protein is CASSGVPGGTGELFF. Drawing the rest from reference TRBV2 and TRBJ2-2, the complete variable domain is EPEVTQTPSHQVTQMGQEVILRCVPISNHLYFYWYRQILGQKVEFLVSFYNNEISEKSEIFDDQFSVERPDGSNFTLKIRSTKLEDSAMYFCASSGVPGGTGELFFGEGSRLTVL.

In its sample, this clone was seen once. The sample holds other DNA sequences that translate to the same CDR3. The rearrangement joins TRBV6-4 to TRBJ1-1; 7 bases line up with TRBD1. The germline CDR1 and CDR2 sequences are MRHNA and SNTAGT. The CDR3 length is 13 residues. V gave up 5 bases and J gave up 4 bases; unmatched junction bases: 4. CDR3 region: CASSRGLGTEAFF. Here the CDR3 DNA reads TGTGCCAGCAGTAGGGGGCTCGGCACTGAAGCTTTCTTT.

The chain has TRBV30 and TRBJ2-3; TRBD2 might be the D (5 bases). Deletions cut 1 base from V and 4 bases from J, with 24 bases between. From germline, CDR1 is GTSNPN and CDR2 SVGIG (reference sequence). The CDR3 has 18 amino acids. Here the CDR3 DNA reads TGTGCCTGGAGTGCCACTTCGAAAGCGACCAAGAGGGCAGATACGCAGTATTTT. Translating gives CAWSATSKATKRADTQYF. The complete variable domain, with remaining parts taken from reference TRBV30 and TRBJ2-3, reads SQTIHQWPATLVQPVGSPLSLECTVEGTSNPNLYWYRQAAGRGLQLLFYSVGIGQISSEVPQNLSASRPQDRQFILSSKKLLLSDSGFYLCAWSATSKATKRADTQYFGPGTRLTVL.

This clone was counted once. The rearrangement joins TRBV4-1 to TRBJ2-3; TRBD2 matches 10 bases. The CDR3 runs 18 residues. Germline trimming cut 4 bases from V and 6 bases from J; bases unmatched to any gene: 16. Germline V CDR1 and CDR2: MGHRA, YSYEKL. The CDR3 is CASSLQARSGRAGDTQYF. The DNA for the CDR3 is TGCGCCAGCAGCCTCCAGGCGAGGAGCGGGAGGGCCGGGGATACGCAGTATTTT.

The J gene is TRBJ2-4, the V gene TRBV19; TRBD2 matches at 10 bases. Trimming took 3 bases from V and 8 from J; bases not matched to a gene: 10. The germline gives CDR1 LNHDA, CDR2 SQIVND (reference sequence). The CDR3 is 16 residues long. CDR3 sequence: CASSILGAGGRDIQYF. The CDR3, as DNA: TGTGCCAGTAGTATCTTGGGAGCGGGAGGGCGTGACATTCAGTACTTC.

This chain joins TRBV30 and TRBJ1-5, with D possibly being TRBD1 (5 bases). V was trimmed by 5 bases and J by 4 bases, leaving 12 bases between them. Germline V lookup: CDR1 GTSNPN, CDR2 SVGIG (reference sequence). This CDR3 has 13 amino acids. The CDR3 DNA is TGTGCCTGGGCTCCTGGGGGGAATCAGCCCCAGCATTTT. It encodes CAWAPGGNQPQHF.

The V call is TRBV6-2 or TRBV6-3, the J call TRBJ2-1; 9 nucleotides agree with TRBD2. V lost 6 bases and J lost 6; bases outside the gene matches: 12. Looked up from germline, CDR1 is MNHEY and CDR2 is SVGEGT. The CDR3 spans 16 residues. The CDR3 loop is CASSLFSGSVGNEQFF. Written as DNA, the CDR3 is TGTGCCAGCAGCCTCTTTAGCGGGAGTGTGGGCAATGAGCAGTTCTTC.

The chain carries TRBV19 and TRBJ2-5, with TRBD1 matching over 12 bases. There are 18 residues in the CDR3. Germline trimming cut 1 base from V and 5 bases from J; bases unmatched to any gene: 11. Germline CDR1 is LNHDA and CDR2 is SQIVND (reference sequence). CDR3 amino acids: CASSIAPPGTGGRETQYF. CDR3 nucleotide sequence: TGTGCCAGTAGTATAGCCCCACCAGGGACAGGGGGCCGGGAGACCCAGTACTTC.

The rearrangement uses TRBV10-1 and TRBJ2-5, with 12 bases matching TRBD2. The CDR3 spans 16 residues. CDR1 is WNHNN, CDR2 SYGVQD, per germline (reference sequence). Germline trimming cut 5 bases from V and 4 bases from J; bases unmatched to any gene: 8. The CDR3 sequence: CASSYRLAGVAETQYF. CDR3 nucleotides: TGCGCCAGCAGTTATAGACTAGCGGGAGTAGCAGAGACCCAGTACTTC.

This sequence joins TRBV4-2 and TRBJ1-1; 7 bases align to TRBD1. CDR3 size: 14 residues. V trimming: 0 bases; J trimming: 7 bases; junction bases outside the gene matches: 5. Per the germline V gene, CDR1 is LGHNA and CDR2 is YNFKEQ. The CDR3: CASSQEFRGIEAFF. As DNA, the CDR3 is TGTGCCAGCAGCCAAGAATTCAGGGGGATTGAAGCTTTCTTT.

The genes are TRBV29-1 and TRBJ2-7, with 7 bases matching TRBD1. The germline CDR1 and CDR2 sequences are SQVTM and ANQGSEA. The CDR3 runs to 14 residues. V lost 6 bases to trimming and J lost 5 bases; unmatched junction nucleotides: 13. The CDR3 sequence is CSVSRTGSNDEQYF. CDR3 bases: TGCAGCGTCAGCCGGACAGGATCAAATGACGAGCAGTACTTC.

The chain employs TRBV3-1 (or the pseudogene TRBV3-2) and TRBJ2-7, with TRBD1 matching over 8 bases. Germline assignment: CDR1 LGHDT and CDR2 YNNKEL (reference sequence). Losses at the gene ends were 0 bases for V and 3 bases for J; bases not matched to a gene: 1. This CDR3 is built from 14 residues. As DNA, the CDR3 is TGTGCCAGCAGCCAAGAAGGACAGGGCTACGAGCAGTACTTC. This codes for CASSQEGQGYEQYF.

The rearrangement joins TRBV11-2 to TRBJ2-5, with D tentatively TRBD1 (5 bases). Trimming left V 1 base short and J 5 bases short, with 14 bases between. Germline CDR1 SGHAT, CDR2 FQNNGV. This CDR3 spans 15 amino acids. In DNA, the CDR3 is TGTGCCAGCAGCTTAGTGCCGGGCCCAGGGGAGACCCAGTACTTC. Protein sequence: CASSLVPGPGETQYF.

This sequence joins TRBV29-1 and TRBJ2-3; D not certain. The V gene lost 3 bases and the J gene lost 1 base, with 5 bases spanning the gap. Germline CDR1 and CDR2: SQVTM and ANQGSEA. The length of the CDR3 is 12 residues. CDR3 protein: CSVDGGTDTQYF. CDR3 bases: TGCAGCGTTGACGGAGGCACAGATACGCAGTATTTT.